The rows below give T cell receptor beta chains drawn from one sample of a study of shared clonotypes between healthy human individuals. Data came from immunoSEQ multiplex PCR; TCRdb stores just in-frame clones and leaves some out. Found here are around 2,000,000 clones, about 95% of them singletons; the top ten hold about 1.1%. What was sequenced was naive CD8+ T cells sorted from blood. Receptor source: a man between 18 and 35 years old in good health. Each CDR3 is given with its conserved first and last residue. The D gene is left open where the match is weak. Part of the rows lack a size; the others show once, few, many or a class for expanded clones.

>.|.|TRBJ1-2|TRBV5-4
CASSLGTEDGYTF
TGTGCCAGCAGCTTGGGGACAGAGGATGGCTACACCTTC
>.|.|TRBJ2-1|TRBV12-2
CASWASGEPGNEQFF
TGTGCAAGTTGGGCTAGCGGGGAACCCGGCAATGAGCAGTTCTTC
>TRBD1|.|TRBJ2-7|TRBV6-5
CASRQGATSYEQYF
TGTGCCAGCAGACAGGGGGCGACCTCCTACGAGCAGTACTTC
>TRBD1|.|TRBJ2-7|TRBV19
CASSIVGQGDYEQYF
TGTGCCAGTAGTATAGTGGGACAGGGCGACTACGAGCAGTACTTC
>.|.|TRBJ2-7|TRBV27
CASSLSAISDYEQYF
TGTGCCAGCAGTTTATCTGCCATCTCGGACTACGAGCAGTACTTC
>.|.|TRBJ2-3|TRBV4-3
CASSQPRPREPDTQYF
TGCGCCAGCAGCCAACCGAGACCAAGGGAGCCAGATACGCAGTATTTT
>.|.|TRBJ2-1|TRBV7-9
CASSLVGYNEQFF
TGTGCCAGCAGCTTAGTCGGTTACAATGAGCAGTTCTTC
>.|.|TRBJ1-1|TRBV7-8
CASSAPPTGIPEAFF
TGTGCCAGCAGCGCACCGCCCACAGGGATCCCTGAAGCTTTCTTT
>.|.|TRBJ2-7|TRBV27
CASSLSVGQRAHEQYF
TGTGCCAGCAGTTTATCTGTGGGACAAAGAGCCCACGAGCAGTACTTC
>TRBD1|.|TRBJ2-7|TRBV4-3
CASSQTRTGSSYEQYF
TGCGCCAGCAGCCAAACCCGGACAGGGAGCTCCTACGAGCAGTACTTC
>TRBD1|once|TRBJ1-2|TRBV4-1
CASSQGDSGNHGYTF
TGCGCCAGCAGCCAGGGGGACAGTGGCAACCATGGCTACACCTTC
>.|.|TRBJ1-2|TRBV6-1
CASSEVGHSPYGYTF
TGTGCCAGCAGTGAGGTGGGGCACAGCCCCTATGGCTACACCTTC
>TRBD1|.|TRBJ2-7|TRBV5-1
CASSLSGTGVYEQYF
TGCGCCAGCAGCTTATCCGGGACAGGGGTCTACGAGCAGTACTTC
>TRBD1|.|TRBJ2-1|TRBV4-1
CASSQGQGNNEQFF
TGCGCCAGCAGTCAAGGACAGGGCAACAATGAGCAGTTCTTC
>.|.|TRBJ1-1|TRBV7-9
CASSLGVTEAFF
TGTGCCAGCAGCTTAGGGGTGACTGAAGCTTTCTTT
>.|.|TRBJ2-7|TRBV11-3
CASSLAPGLASYEQYF
TGTGCCAGCAGCTTAGCCCCGGGTCTGGCCTCCTACGAGCAGTACTTC
>TRBD1|once|TRBJ1-1|TRBV7-9
CASTPYPGQGGTEAFF
TGTGCCAGCACCCCTTACCCGGGACAGGGGGGCACTGAAGCTTTCTTT
>TRBD1|.|TRBJ2-7|TRBV7-9
CASSLERGLHYEQYF
TGTGCCAGCAGCTTAGAAAGGGGGCTTCATTACGAGCAGTACTTC
>.|.|TRBJ1-6|TRBV2
CASSGGNAYNSPLHF
TGTGCCAGCAGTGGTGGGAATGCCTATAATTCACCCCTCCACTTT
>TRBD1|.|TRBJ2-7|TRBV19
CASSMGQGSEQYF
TGTGCCAGTAGTATGGGACAGGGCTCCGAGCAGTACTTC
>TRBD2|.|TRBJ2-7|TRBV19
CASSITGEGQYEQYF
TGTGCCAGTAGTATAACGGGGGAGGGCCAGTACGAGCAGTACTTC
>.|.|TRBJ1-2|TRBV7-9
CASSLGSYGYTF
TGTGCCAGCAGCTTAGGGTCCTATGGCTACACCTTC
>.|.|TRBJ2-7|TRBV11-2
CASSLSLARLYEQYF
TGTGCCAGCAGCTTATCTCTAGCGAGACTTTACGAGCAGTACTTC
>.|.|TRBJ1-1|TRBV2
CASNGHPAGAEAFF
TGTGCCAGCAATGGCCACCCAGCAGGGGCTGAAGCTTTCTTT
>.|.|TRBJ2-1|TRBV9
CASSVGALGEQFF
TGTGCCAGCAGCGTAGGGGCCCTGGGTGAGCAGTTCTTC
>TRBD1|.|TRBJ1-5|TRBV2
CASAETGGQPQHF
TGTGCCAGCGCAGAGACAGGGGGTCAGCCCCAGCATTTT
>TRBD1|.|TRBJ2-7|TRBV29-1
CSVTPGTGYEQYF
TGCAGCGTTACACCTGGGACAGGGTACGAGCAGTACTTC
>.|.|TRBJ1-6|TRBV6-1
CASSEVAAFKGPQITVLSPPLHF
TGTGCCAGCAGTGAAGTTGCGGCATTTAAAGGGCCTCAGATCACCGTCCTTAGTCCACCCCTCCACTTT
>.|.|TRBJ1-2|TRBV9
CASSPGSGGYTF
TGTGCCAGCAGCCCAGGGTCCGGTGGCTACACCTTC
>TRBD2|.|TRBJ2-3|TRBV19
CASSMGLAGSDTQYF
TGTGCCAGTAGTATGGGACTAGCGGGGTCAGATACGCAGTATTTT
>.|.|TRBJ2-1|TRBV9
CASSLTPRVGGEQFF
TGTGCCAGCAGCCTGACCCCGAGGGTAGGGGGTGAGCAGTTCTTC
>TRBD1|.|TRBJ2-5|TRBV11-3
CASSLFGTGKETQYF
TGTGCCAGCAGCTTATTTGGGACAGGGAAAGAGACCCAGTACTTC
>.|.|TRBJ2-3|TRBV19
CASSILATDTQYF
TGTGCCAGTAGTATTTTGGCAACTGATACGCAGTATTTT
>.|.|TRBJ2-1|TRBV30
CAWGGTAYNEQFF
TGTGCCTGGGGGGGGACAGCCTACAATGAGCAGTTCTTC
>.|.|TRBJ1-4|TRBV6-1
CASSETGILFF
TGTGCCAGCAGTGAGACCGGTATTCTGTTTTTT
>TRBD2|.|TRBJ2-7|TRBV7-9
CASSSGGWAYEQYF
TGTGCCAGCAGCTCGGGGGGTTGGGCCTACGAGCAGTACTTC
>TRBD2|.|TRBJ2-7|TRBV4-2
CASSPLLAGETYEQYF
TGTGCCAGCAGCCCCCTTTTGGCGGGGGAAACCTACGAGCAGTACTTC
>TRBD2|.|TRBJ2-7|TRBV10-3
CAISGQWSGRALYEQYF
TGTGCCATCAGTGGACAGTGGAGCGGGAGGGCGCTCTACGAGCAGTACTTC
>.|.|TRBJ2-3|TRBV6-5
CASSYSMGFPTDTQYF
TGTGCCAGCAGTTACTCGATGGGTTTCCCCACAGATACGCAGTATTTT
>.|once|TRBJ2-1|TRBV6-5
CASSGERWAYNEQFF
TGTGCCAGCAGTGGAGAGCGTTGGGCCTACAATGAGCAGTTCTTC
>.|.|TRBJ2-7|TRBV27
CASSLSQGYEQYF
TGTGCCAGCAGTTTGTCACAGGGCTACGAGCAGTACTTC
>TRBD2|.|TRBJ2-7|TRBV7-9
CASSSSAGGLPTYEQYF
TGTGCCAGCAGCTCATCTGCGGGAGGCCTCCCGACCTACGAGCAGTACTTC
>.|.|TRBJ1-5|TRBV28
CASSSSRVELNQPQHF
TGTGCCAGCAGTTCCTCTCGGGTGGAATTAAATCAGCCCCAGCATTTT
>.|.|TRBJ1-4|TRBV28
CASLNTPTEYEKLFF
TGTGCCAGCCTCAATACCCCGACAGAGTATGAAAAACTGTTTTTT
>.|.|TRBJ1-1|TRBV9
CASGVGTEAFF
TGTGCCAGTGGGGTGGGGACTGAAGCTTTCTTT
>TRBD1|.|TRBJ1-1|TRBV4-1
CASSHLKQGQEAFF
TGCGCCAGCAGCCACCTAAAACAGGGGCAGGAAGCTTTCTTT
>TRBD2|.|TRBJ2-7|TRBV10-2
CASSVERGYEQYF
TGCGCCAGCAGTGTGGAGCGGGGCTACGAGCAGTACTTC
>TRBD1|.|TRBJ2-7|TRBV5-4
CASSAVQGSSYEQYF
TGTGCCAGCAGCGCCGTACAGGGGAGCTCCTACGAGCAGTACTTC
>TRBD1|.|TRBJ2-7|TRBV6-1
CASRTTGKSEQYF
TGTGCCAGCAGGACGACAGGGAAGAGCGAGCAGTACTTC
>.|.|TRBJ2-7|TRBV28
CASSPWDWTYEQYF
TGTGCCAGCAGTCCATGGGACTGGACCTACGAGCAGTACTTC
>.|.|TRBJ2-7|TRBV19
CASSISAPYEQYF
TGTGCCAGTAGTATAAGCGCTCCGTACGAGCAGTACTTC
>.|.|TRBJ1-6|TRBV7-9
CASRSGNSPLHF
TGTGCCAGCAGGTCAGGGAATTCACCCCTCCACTTT
>.|once|TRBJ2-3|TRBV4-1
CASSLRAGTDTQYF
TGCGCCAGCAGCCTACGGGCCGGCACAGATACGCAGTATTTT